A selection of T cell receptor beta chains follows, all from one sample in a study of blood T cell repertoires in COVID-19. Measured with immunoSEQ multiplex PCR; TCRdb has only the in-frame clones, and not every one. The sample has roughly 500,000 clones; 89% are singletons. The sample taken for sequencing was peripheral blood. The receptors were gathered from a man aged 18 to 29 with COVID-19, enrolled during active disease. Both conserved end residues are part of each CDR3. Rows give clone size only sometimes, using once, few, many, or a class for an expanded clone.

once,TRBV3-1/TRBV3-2,CASSVRGDYATDTQYF
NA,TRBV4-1,CASSQDNSGDEQFF
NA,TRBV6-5,CASSRGGPETQYF
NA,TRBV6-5,CASSYSTGLINYGYTF
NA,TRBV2,CASTGDEETQYF
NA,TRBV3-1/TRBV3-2,CASSNEGGLWDSPLHF
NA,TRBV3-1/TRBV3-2,CASSPGTGGYGYTF
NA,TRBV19,CASSRPTGFQPQHF
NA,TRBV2,CASTSLDRANEQYF
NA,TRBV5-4,CASSLKRTSGTDTQYF
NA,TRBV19,CASSPGGASEQYF
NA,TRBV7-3,CASSPRSGANYGYTF
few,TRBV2,CASSLGEGRNEKLFF
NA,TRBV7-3,CASINTGSHNEQFF
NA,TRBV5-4,CASSLGARETQYF
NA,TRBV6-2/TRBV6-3,CASSYASSGSLEQYF
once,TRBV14,CASSQDLGSLPTGELFF
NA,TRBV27,CASSLSHRGTDTQYF
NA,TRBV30,CAWSGQGNYGYTF
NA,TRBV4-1,CASSPEHRSANYGYTF